The rows below give T cell receptor beta chains drawn from one sample of a study of response to subunit inactivated influenza vaccine. TCRdb reprocessed the RT-PCR reads via MiXCR and lists one record per CDR3 protein. The profile shows about 650,000 distinct CDR3 sequences, around a sixth of them singletons. The sample in question was PBMCs from blood, obtained 11 to 12 days after vaccination. Receptor source: a man aged 45-60 years who received an inactivated influenza vaccine. The CDR3 runs from the conserved cysteine through the conserved F or W. Fields, in order: D gene, clone size, J gene, V gene, CDR3 protein, CDR3 DNA. D genes are given only for firm matches. A clone size is listed for some rows: how often the clone was seen (once, few, many), or a class if it is expanded.

- - TRBJ2-2 TRBV4-2 CASSRGVGTGELFF TGTGCCAGCAGCCGCGGTGTGGGCACCGGGGAGCTGTTTTTT
TRBD2 - TRBJ2-2 TRBV29-1 CSVDTSGSTGELFF TGCAGCGTTGATACTAGCGGATCAACCGGGGAGCTGTTTTTT
TRBD2 many TRBJ2-4 TRBV20-1 CSARKSLLAVIADIQYF TGCAGTGCTAGGAAAAGTTTACTAGCGGTAATTGCGGACATTCAGTACTTC
- - TRBJ2-1 TRBV29-1 CSVEDLTRAEVNEQFF TGCAGCGTTGAAGATCTCACCAGGGCGGAAGTCAATGAGCAGTTCTTC
- few TRBJ1-1 TRBV28 CASTPRLLLEAFF TGTGCCAGCACCCCCAGGTTACTCCTAGAAGCTTTCTTT
TRBD2 - TRBJ2-3 TRBV28 CASSLGLAGGLTDTQYF TGTGCCAGCAGTTTGGGACTAGCGGGGGGGCTCACAGATACGCAGTATTTT
TRBD2 - TRBJ2-7 TRBV28 CASSYHFASGGAYEQYF TGTGCCAGCAGTTACCATTTCGCTAGCGGGGGGGCCTACGAGCAGTACTTC
- few TRBJ1-1 TRBV7-9 CASSLGAEGAFF TGTGCCAGCAGCTTAGGAGCAGAAGGGGCTTTCTTT
- - TRBJ2-3 TRBV9 CASSVVEGNTQYF TGTGCCAGCAGCGTAGTGGAAGGAAATACGCAGTATTTT
TRBD2 - TRBJ2-2 TRBV20-1 CSASGSSGSTGELFF TGCAGTGCTAGCGGGTCTAGCGGGAGCACCGGGGAGCTGTTTTTT
TRBD2 - TRBJ2-1 TRBV10-3 CAIRGTSGSYSYNEQFF TGTGCCATCAGGGGGACTAGCGGGAGTTACTCCTACAATGAGCAGTTCTTC
- - TRBJ2-1 TRBV14 CASSQDGVNTRLYNEQFF TGTGCCAGCAGCCAAGATGGTGTTAACACGCGCCTTTACAATGAGCAGTTCTTC
TRBD1 - TRBJ2-1 TRBV6-1 CASRRRQGIPYNEQFF TGTGCCAGCAGAAGGAGACAGGGGATCCCCTACAATGAGCAGTTCTTC
- many TRBJ1-1 TRBV27 CASSLTLDRNEAFF TGTGCCAGCAGTCTGACCCTTGACAGAAATGAAGCTTTCTTT
- few TRBJ2-1 TRBV3-1 CASSHGGGLLNEQFF TGTGCCAGCAGCCATGGGGGGGGGCTCCTTAATGAGCAGTTCTTC
- - TRBJ2-2 TRBV19 CASSMGFMQIVTGELFF TGTGCCAGTAGTATGGGATTTATGCAGATTGTTACCGGGGAGCTGTTTTTT
- - TRBJ1-1 TRBV12-3/TRBV12-4 CASSLGATTGAFF TGTGCCAGCAGTTTGGGGGCTACAACCGGAGCTTTCTTT
- many TRBJ2-2 TRBV2 CASRIGRGSNTGELFF TGTGCCAGCAGAATAGGACGGGGCTCGAACACCGGGGAGCTGTTTTTT
- - TRBJ2-1 TRBV7-2 CASSPRIGGPNEQFF TGTGCCAGCAGCCCCCGCATCGGGGGGCCCAATGAGCAGTTCTTC
TRBD2 - TRBJ2-4 TRBV28 CASRGAGSKNIQYF TGTGCCAGCAGGGGAGCGGGATCCAAAAACATTCAGTACTTC
TRBD1 - TRBJ2-7 TRBV3-1 CASSQASDREVF TGTGCCAGCAGCCAAGCCTCGGACAGGGAGGTCTTC
- many TRBJ2-7 TRBV28 CASSFADSYEQYF TGTGCCAGCAGTTTTGCGGACTCCTACGAGCAGTACTTC
- - TRBJ2-3 TRBV11-2 CASSGAAGAGDTQYF TGTGCCAGCAGCGGAGCCGCGGGGGCGGGAGATACGCAGTATTTT
- few TRBJ2-7 TRBV7-2 CASSLDRGGSYEQYF TGTGCCAGCAGCTTAGACAGGGGGGGCTCCTACGAGCAGTACTTC
- - TRBJ1-1 TRBV9 CASSEPLGFLNTEAFF TGTGCCAGCAGCGAGCCATTAGGGTTTTTGAACACTGAAGCTTTCTTT